This paragraph reports one T cell receptor beta chain. Looked up from germline, CDR1 is SQVTM and CDR2 is ANQGSEA. The CDR3 totals 12 residues. The ends lost 6 bases at V and 2 bases at J; junction bases unmatched: 4. The sample originates from a study of blood T cells in healthy people across ages. Primed by a sample-barcoded 5' primer and a J-beta primer mix, a second PCR proceeded for about 6 to 12 cycles. MiXCR was run by TCRdb on the 5' RACE reads, yielding one entry per CDR3 protein. The sample lists 850,000 to 1,300,000 distinct CDR3 sequences, roughly 45% occurring once. This clonotype was sampled from a woman between 55 and 75 years old in good health. Sequenced: blood. The chain joins TRBV29-1 to TRBJ2-7; 7 nucleotides align to TRBD1. The CDR3: CSVSDRAYEQYF. CDR3 nucleotides: TGCAGCGTATCTGACAGGGCCTACGAGCAGTACTTC.